A single T cell receptor (beta chain) is shown here with its context. Its antigen is unknown. These data originate in a study of T cell repertoires in cytomegalovirus infection. At the level of the study: The public TCR beta signatures pointed to both CMV infection and matching HLA type. General study results and limits: Ex vivo, HLA-C-restricted CMV-specific TCR beta clonotypes prevailed over the rest of the response. Cumulated frequencies of public TCR beta families served to identify carriers of CMV plus the relevant HLA.

From the reads, TCRdb called clonotypes with MiXCR, one entry per CDR3 protein. The table lists about 740,000 distinct CDR3 sequences, approximately 40% of them singletons. The CDR3 is 12 residues long. The V end was cut by 5 bases, the J end by 2 bases, with 9 bases between. Germline CDR1 SQVTM, CDR2 ANQGSEA. Sequencing was done on a sample of PBMCs. The rearrangement links TRBV29-1 to TRBJ2-5; D not certain. The receptor's source is a human donor in good health (CMV status not recorded). Some clones in this sample may be carry-over from other donors' samples. Here the CDR3 DNA reads TGCAGCGTTTCTCCCCTACAAGAGACCCAGTACTTC. Its translation: CSVSPLQETQYF.